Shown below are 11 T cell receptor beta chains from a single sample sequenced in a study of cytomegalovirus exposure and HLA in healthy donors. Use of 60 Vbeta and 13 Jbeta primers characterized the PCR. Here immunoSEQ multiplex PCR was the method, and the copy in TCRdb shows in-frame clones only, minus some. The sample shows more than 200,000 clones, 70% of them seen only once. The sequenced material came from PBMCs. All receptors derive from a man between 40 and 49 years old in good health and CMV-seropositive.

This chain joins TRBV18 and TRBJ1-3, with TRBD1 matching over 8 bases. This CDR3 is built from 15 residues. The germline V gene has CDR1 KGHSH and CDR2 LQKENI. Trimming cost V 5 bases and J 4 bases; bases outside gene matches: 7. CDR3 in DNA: TGTGCCAGCTCAAGACAGGGGAGTAACGGAAACACCATATATTTT. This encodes CASSRQGSNGNTIYF.

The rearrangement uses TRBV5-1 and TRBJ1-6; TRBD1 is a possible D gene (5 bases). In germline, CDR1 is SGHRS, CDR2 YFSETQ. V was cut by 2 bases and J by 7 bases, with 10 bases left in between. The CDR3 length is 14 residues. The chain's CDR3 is CASSFGTENSPLHF. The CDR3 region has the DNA TGCGCCAGCAGCTTCGGGACTGAGAATTCACCCCTCCACTTT.

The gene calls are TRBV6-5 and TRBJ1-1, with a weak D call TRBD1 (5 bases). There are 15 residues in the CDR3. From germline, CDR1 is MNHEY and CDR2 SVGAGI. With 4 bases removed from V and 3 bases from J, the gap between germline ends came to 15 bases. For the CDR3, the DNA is TGTGCCAGCAGTTTAACGGGGGAGAGGCACACTGAAGCTTTCTTT. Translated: CASSLTGERHTEAFF.

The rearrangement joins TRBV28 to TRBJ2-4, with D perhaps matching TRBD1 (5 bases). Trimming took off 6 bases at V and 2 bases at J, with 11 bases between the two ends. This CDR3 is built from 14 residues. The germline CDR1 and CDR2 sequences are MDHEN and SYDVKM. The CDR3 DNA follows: TGTGCCAGCAGGATCTCAGGGACCAAAAACATTCAGTACTTC. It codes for CASRISGTKNIQYF.

The DNA for the CDR3 is TGTGCCAGCGGACGGGACAGGGGGCTGTGGCAGCCCCAGCATTTT. It is translated as CASGRDRGLWQPQHF. J is TRBJ1-5 and V is TRBV21-1; TRBD1 reflects the table's D call only, with no check against the DNA. TRBV21-1 is reported as a pseudogene. The CDR3 length is 15 residues.

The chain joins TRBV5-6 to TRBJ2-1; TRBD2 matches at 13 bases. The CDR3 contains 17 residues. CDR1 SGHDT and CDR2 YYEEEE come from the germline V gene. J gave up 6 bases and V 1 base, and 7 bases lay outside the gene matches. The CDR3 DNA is TGTGCCAGCAGCTTGTTACTAGCGGGGGGGGACTCCAATGAGCAGTTCTTC. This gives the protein CASSLLLAGGDSNEQFF.

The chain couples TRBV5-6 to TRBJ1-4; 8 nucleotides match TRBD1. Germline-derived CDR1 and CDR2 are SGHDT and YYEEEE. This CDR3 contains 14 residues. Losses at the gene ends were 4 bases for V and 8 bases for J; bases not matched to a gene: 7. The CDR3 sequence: CASSIRTGLEKLFF. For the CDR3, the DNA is TGTGCCAGCAGCATACGGACAGGGCTCGAAAAACTGTTTTTT.

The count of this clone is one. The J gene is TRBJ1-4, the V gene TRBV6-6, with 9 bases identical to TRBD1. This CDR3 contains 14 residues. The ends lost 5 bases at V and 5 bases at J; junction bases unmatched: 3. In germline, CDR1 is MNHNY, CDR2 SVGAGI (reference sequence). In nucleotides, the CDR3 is TGTGCCAGCAGTCCGGGACAGGGAAATGAAAAACTGTTTTTT. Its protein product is CASSPGQGNEKLFF.

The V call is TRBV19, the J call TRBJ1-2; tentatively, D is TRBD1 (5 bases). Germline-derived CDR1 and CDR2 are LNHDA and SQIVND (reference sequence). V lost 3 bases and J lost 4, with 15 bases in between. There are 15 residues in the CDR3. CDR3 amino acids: CASSIALQGTYGYTF. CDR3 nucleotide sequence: TGTGCCAGTAGTATTGCCCTCCAGGGTACCTATGGCTACACCTTC.

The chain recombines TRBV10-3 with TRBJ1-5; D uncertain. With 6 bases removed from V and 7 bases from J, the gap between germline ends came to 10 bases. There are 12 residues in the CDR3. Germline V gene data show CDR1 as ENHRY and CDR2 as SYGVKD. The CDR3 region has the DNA TGTGCCATCAGCCAGATGAACCAGCCCCAGCATTTT. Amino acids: CAISQMNQPQHF.

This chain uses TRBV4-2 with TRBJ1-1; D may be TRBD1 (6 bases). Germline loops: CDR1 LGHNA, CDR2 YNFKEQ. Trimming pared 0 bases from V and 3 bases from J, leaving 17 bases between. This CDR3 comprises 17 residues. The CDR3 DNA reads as TGTGCCAGCAGCCAAGATATGGGGGCGAGGGGATACACTGAAGCTTTCTTT. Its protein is CASSQDMGARGYTEAFF.